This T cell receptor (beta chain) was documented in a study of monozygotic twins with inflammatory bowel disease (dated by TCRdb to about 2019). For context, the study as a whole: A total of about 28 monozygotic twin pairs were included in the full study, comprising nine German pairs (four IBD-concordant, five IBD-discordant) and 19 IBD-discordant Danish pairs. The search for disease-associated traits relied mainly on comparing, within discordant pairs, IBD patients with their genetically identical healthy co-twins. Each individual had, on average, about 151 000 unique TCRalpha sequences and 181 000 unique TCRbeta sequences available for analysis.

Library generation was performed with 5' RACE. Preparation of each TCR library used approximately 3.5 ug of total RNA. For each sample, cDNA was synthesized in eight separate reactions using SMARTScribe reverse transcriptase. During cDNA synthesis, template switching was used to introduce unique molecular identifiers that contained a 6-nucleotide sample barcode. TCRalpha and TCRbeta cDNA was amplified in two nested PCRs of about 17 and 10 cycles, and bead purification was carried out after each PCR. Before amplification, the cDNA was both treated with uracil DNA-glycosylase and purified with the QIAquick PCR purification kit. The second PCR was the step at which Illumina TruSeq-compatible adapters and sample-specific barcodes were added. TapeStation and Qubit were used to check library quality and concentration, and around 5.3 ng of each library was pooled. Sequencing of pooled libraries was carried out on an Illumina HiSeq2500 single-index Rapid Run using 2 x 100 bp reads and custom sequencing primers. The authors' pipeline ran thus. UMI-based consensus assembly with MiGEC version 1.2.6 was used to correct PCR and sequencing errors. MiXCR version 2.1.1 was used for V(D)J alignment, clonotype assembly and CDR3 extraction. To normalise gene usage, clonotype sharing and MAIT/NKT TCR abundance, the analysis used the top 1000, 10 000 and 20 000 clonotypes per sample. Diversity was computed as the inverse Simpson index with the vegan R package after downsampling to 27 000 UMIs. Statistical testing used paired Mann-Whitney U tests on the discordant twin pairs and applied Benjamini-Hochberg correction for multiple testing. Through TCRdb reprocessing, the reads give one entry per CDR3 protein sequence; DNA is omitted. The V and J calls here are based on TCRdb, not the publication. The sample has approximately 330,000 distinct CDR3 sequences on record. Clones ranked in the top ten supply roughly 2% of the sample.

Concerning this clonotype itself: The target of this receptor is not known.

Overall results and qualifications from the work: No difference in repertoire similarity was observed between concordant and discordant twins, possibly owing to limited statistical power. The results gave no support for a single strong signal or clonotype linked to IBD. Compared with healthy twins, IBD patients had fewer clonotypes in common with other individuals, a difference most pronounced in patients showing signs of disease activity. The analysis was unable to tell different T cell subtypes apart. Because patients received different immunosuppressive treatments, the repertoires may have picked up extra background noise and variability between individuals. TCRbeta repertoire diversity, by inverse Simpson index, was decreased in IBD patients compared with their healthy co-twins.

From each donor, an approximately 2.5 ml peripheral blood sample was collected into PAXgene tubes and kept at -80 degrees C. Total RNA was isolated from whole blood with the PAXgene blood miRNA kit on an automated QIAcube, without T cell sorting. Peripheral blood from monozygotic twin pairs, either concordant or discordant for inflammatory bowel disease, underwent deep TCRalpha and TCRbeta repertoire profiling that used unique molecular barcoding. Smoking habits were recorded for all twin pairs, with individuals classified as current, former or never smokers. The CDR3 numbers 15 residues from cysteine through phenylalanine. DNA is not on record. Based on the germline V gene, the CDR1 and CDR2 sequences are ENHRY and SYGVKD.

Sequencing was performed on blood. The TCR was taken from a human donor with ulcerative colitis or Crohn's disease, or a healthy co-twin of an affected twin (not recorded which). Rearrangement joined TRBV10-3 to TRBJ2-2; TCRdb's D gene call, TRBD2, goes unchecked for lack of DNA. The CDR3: CAISETSGTTGELFF.